The present T cell receptor (beta chain) was sequenced within a study of cytomegalovirus exposure and HLA in healthy donors. The PCR contained 60 Vbeta and 13 Jbeta primers. The data were produced by immunoSEQ multiplex PCR, yet TCRdb's version contains in-frame clones alone and is incomplete. The sample consists of 150,000 or so clones, about 79% of them appearing once. Germline loops: CDR1 LGHNA, CDR2 YNFKEQ. The length of the CDR3 is 14 residues. V was trimmed by 0 bases and J by 8 bases, leaving 13 bases between them. The J gene is TRBJ1-2, the V gene TRBV4-2; no definite D call. The sequenced material came from PBMCs. The source is a female donor in good health and CMV-seronegative. The CDR3 protein is CASSQERGIRGYTF. As DNA, the CDR3 is TGTGCCAGCAGCCAAGAGCGCGGAATTAGGGGCTACACCTTC.